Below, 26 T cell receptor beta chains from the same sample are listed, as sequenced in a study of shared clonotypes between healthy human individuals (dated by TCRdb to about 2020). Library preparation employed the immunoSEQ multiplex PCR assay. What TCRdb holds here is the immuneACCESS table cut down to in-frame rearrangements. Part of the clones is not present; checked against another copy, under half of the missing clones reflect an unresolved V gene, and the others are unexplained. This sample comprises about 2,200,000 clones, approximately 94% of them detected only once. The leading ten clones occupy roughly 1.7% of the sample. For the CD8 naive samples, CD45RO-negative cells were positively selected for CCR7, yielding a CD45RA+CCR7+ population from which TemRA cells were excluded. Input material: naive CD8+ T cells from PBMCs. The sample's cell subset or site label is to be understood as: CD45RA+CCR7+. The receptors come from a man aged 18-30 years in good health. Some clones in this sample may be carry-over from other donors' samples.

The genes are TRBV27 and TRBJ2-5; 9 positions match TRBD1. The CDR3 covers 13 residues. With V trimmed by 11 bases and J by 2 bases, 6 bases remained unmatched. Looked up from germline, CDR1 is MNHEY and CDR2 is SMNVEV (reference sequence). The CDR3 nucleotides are TGTGCCGTACGGGACAGGGAACAAGAGACCCAGTACTTC. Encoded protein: CAVRDREQETQYF.

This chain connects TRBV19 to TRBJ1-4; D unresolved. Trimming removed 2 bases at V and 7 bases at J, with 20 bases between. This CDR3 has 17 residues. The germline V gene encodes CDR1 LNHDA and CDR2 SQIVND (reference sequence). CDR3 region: CASSIIREGHTSEKLFF. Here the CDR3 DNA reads TGTGCCAGTAGTATAATTCGGGAGGGCCATACAAGTGAAAAACTGTTTTTT.

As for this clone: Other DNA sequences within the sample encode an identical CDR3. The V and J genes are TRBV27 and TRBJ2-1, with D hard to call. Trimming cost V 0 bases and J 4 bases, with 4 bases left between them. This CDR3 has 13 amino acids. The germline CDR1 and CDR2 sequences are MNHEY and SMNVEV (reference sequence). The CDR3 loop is CASSLSRYNEQFF. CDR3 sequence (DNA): TGTGCCAGCAGTTTATCAAGGTACAATGAGCAGTTCTTC.

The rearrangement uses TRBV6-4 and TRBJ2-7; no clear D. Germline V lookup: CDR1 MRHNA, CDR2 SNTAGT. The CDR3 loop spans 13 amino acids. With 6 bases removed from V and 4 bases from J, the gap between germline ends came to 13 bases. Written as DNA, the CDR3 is TGTGCCAGCAGCCCGGGTGACAAATACGAGCAGTACTTC. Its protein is CASSPGDKYEQYF.

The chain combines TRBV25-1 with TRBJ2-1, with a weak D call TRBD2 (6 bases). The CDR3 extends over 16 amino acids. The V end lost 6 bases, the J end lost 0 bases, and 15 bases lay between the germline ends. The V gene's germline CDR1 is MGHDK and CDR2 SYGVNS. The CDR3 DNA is TGTGCCAGCAGCTCAGGGACTTTCCTCTCCTACAATGAGCAGTTCTTC. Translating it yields CASSSGTFLSYNEQFF.

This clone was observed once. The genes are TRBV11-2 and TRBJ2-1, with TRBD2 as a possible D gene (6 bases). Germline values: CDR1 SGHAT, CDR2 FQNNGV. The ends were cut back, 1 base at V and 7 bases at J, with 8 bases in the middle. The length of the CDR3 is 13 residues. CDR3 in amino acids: CASSLGEENEQFF. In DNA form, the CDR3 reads TGTGCCAGCAGCTTAGGGGAGGAGAATGAGCAGTTCTTC.

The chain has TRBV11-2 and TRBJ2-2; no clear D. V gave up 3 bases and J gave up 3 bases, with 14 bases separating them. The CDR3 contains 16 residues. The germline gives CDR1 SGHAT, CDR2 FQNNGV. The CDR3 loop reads CASSFPQLDHTGELFF. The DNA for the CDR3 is TGTGCCAGCAGCTTCCCCCAGCTGGATCACACCGGGGAGCTGTTTTTT.

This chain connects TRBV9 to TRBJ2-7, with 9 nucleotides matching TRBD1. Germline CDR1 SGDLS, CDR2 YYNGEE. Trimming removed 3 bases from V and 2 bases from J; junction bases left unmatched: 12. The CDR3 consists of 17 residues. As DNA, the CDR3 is TGTGCCAGCAGCGCCCCTACCACAGGGGGCAACCCCTACGAGCAGTACTTC. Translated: CASSAPTTGGNPYEQYF.

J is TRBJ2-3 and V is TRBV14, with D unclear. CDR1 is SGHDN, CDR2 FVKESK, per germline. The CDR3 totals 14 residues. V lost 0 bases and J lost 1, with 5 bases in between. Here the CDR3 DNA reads TGTGCCAGCAGCCAAGAGCACCGCACAGATACGCAGTATTTT. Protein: CASSQEHRTDTQYF.

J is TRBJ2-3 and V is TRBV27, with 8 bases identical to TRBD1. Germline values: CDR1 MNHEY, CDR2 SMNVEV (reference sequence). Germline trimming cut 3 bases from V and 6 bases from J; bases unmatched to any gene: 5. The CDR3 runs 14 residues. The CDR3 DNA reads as TGTGCCAGCAGTTTGGACAGGGAATGGGATACGCAGTATTTT. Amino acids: CASSLDREWDTQYF.

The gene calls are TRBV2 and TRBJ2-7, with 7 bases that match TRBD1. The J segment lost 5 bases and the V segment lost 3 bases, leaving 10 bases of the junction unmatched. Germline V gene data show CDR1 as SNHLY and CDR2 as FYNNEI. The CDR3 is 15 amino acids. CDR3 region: CASSDEDRIENEQYF. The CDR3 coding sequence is TGTGCCAGCAGTGACGAGGACAGGATCGAGAACGAGCAGTACTTC.

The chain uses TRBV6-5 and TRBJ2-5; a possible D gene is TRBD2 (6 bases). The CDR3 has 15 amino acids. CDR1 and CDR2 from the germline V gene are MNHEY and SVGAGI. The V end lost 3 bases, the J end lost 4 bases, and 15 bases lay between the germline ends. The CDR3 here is CASSYSGEFGETQYF. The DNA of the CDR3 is TGTGCCAGCAGTTATTCGGGGGAATTTGGAGAGACCCAGTACTTC.

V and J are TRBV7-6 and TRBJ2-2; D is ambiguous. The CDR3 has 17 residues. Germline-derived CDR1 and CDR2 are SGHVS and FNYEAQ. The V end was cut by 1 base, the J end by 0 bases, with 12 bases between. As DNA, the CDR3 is TGTGCCAGCAGCTTAGGTCCGTCAAGATCGAACACCGGGGAGCTGTTTTTT. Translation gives CASSLGPSRSNTGELFF.

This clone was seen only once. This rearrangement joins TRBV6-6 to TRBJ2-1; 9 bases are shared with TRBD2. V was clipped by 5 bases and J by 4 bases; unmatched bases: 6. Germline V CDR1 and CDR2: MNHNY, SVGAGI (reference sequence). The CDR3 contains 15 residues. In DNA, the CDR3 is TGTGCCAGCAGTCTAGCGGGAAATGGGTACAATGAGCAGTTCTTC. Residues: CASSLAGNGYNEQFF.

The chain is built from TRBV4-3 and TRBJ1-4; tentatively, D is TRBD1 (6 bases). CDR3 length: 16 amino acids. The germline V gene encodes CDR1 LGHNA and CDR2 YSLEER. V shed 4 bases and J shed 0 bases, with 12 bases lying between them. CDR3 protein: CASSPEGVSTNEKLFF. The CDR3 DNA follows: TGCGCCAGCAGCCCAGAGGGGGTTTCAACTAATGAAAAACTGTTTTTT.

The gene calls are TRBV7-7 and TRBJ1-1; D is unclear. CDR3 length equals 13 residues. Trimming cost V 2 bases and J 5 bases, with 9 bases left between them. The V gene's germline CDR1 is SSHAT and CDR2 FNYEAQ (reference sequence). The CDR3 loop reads CASSLNARTEAFF. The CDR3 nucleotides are TGTGCCAGCAGCTTAAATGCGAGGACTGAAGCTTTCTTT.

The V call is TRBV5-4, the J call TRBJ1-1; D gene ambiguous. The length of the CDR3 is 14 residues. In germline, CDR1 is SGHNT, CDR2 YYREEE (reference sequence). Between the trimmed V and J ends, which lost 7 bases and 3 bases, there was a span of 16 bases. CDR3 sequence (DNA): TGTGCCAGCGGCCTCATTGGCGTCGACACTGAAGCTTTCTTT. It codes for CASGLIGVDTEAFF. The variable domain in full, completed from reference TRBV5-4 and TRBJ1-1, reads ETGVTQSPTHLIKTRGQQVTLRCSSQSGHNTVSWYQQALGQGPQFIFQYYREEENGRGNFPPRFSGLQFPNYSSELNVNALELDDSALYLCASGLIGVDTEAFFGQGTRLTVV.

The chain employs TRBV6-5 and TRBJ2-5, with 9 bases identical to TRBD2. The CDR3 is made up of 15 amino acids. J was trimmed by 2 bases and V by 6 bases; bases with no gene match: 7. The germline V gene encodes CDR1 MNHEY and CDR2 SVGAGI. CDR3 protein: CASRGRLAEQETQYF. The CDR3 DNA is TGTGCCAGCAGGGGGAGACTAGCGGAACAAGAGACCCAGTACTTC.

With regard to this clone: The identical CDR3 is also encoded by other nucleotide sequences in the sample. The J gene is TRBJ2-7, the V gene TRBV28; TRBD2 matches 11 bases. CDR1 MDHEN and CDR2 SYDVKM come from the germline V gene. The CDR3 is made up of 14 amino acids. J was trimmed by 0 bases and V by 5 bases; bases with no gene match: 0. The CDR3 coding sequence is TGTGCCAGCAGTACTAGCGGGAGCTCCTACGAGCAGTACTTC. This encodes CASSTSGSSYEQYF.

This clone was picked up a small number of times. The CDR3 is CASSLQDGDQHF. In DNA form, the CDR3 reads TGTGCCAGCAGCTTACAGGATGGGGACCAGCATTTT. V gene TRBV7-9 combines with J gene TRBJ1-5; D not resolved. The ends were cut back, 2 bases at V and 12 bases at J, with 11 bases in the middle. The CDR3 is made up of 12 amino acids. CDR1 and CDR2 (germline): SEHNR, FQNEAQ (reference sequence).

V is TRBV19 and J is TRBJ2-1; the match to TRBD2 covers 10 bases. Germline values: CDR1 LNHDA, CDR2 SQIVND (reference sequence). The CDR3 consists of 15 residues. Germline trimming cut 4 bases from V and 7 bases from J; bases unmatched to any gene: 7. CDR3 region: CASSTLAGVSNEQFF. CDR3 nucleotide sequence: TGTGCCAGTAGTACTCTAGCGGGAGTTAGTAATGAGCAGTTCTTC.

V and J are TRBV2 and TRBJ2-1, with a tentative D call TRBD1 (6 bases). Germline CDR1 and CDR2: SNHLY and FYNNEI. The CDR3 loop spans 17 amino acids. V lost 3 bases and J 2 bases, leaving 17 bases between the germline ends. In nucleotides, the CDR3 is TGTGCCAGCAGTGAGGGGTCCAGGGGATTCCCCTACAATGAGCAGTTCTTC. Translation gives CASSEGSRGFPYNEQFF. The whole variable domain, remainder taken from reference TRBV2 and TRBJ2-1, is EPEVTQTPSHQVTQMGQEVILRCVPISNHLYFYWYRQILGQKVEFLVSFYNNEISEKSEIFDDQFSVERPDGSNFTLKIRSTKLEDSAMYFCASSEGSRGFPYNEQFFGPGTRLTVL.

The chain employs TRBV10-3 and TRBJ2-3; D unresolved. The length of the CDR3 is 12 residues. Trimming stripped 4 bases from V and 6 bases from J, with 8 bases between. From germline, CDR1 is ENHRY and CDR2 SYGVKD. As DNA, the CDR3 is TGTGCCATCAGTGGCGATGGCGATACGCAGTATTTT. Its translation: CAISGDGDTQYF.

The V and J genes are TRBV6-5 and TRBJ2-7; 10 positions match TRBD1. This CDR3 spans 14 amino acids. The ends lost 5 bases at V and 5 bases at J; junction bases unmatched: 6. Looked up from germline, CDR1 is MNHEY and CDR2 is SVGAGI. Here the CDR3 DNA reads TGTGCCAGCAGTACAAGACAGGGGGCTAACGAGCAGTACTTC. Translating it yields CASSTRQGANEQYF.

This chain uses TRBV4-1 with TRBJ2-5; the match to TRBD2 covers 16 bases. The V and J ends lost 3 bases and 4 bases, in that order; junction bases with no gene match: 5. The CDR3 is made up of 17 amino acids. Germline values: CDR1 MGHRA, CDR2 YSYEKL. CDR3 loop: CASSHGTSGRVGETQYF. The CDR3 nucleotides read TGCGCCAGCAGCCACGGGACTAGCGGGAGGGTAGGAGAGACCCAGTACTTC.

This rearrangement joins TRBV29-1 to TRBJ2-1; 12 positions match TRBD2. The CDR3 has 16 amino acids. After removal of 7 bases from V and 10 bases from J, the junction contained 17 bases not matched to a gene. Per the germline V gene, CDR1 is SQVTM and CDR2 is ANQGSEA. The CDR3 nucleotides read TGCAGCGCTACGGCGGGGGCGAAGACTAGCGGGAGAGAGCAGTTCTTC. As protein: CSATAGAKTSGREQFF.